This is a list of T cell receptor beta chains from one sample in a study of blood T cell repertoires in COVID-19. The assay was immunoSEQ multiplex PCR, and TCRdb's table has in-frame clones only and misses some. The sample lists 250,000 to 300,000 clones, approximately 92% seen once, with roughly 1.1% in the top ten. The specimen was PBMCs or T cells enriched from blood (not recorded which). All receptors derive from a woman aged 25-40 years who had recovered from COVID-19. CDR3s include the opening cysteine and the closing phenylalanine or tryptophan. Each record gives: V gene, D gene, clone size, J gene, CDR3 DNA, CDR3 protein. A D gene is named only where the DNA matches it firmly. Only some rows state a clone size, as once, few, many or a class for expanded clones.

TRBV28	TRBD1	-	TRBJ1-2	TGTGCCAGCACCTATGGACAGGTTGGCTATGGCTACACCTTC	CASTYGQVGYGYTF
TRBV5-6	-	-	TRBJ1-1	TGTGCCAGCAGTTACAAACGGGTTTTTGGGTTGGAAGCTTTCTTT	CASSYKRVFGLEAFF
TRBV6-5	TRBD1	-	TRBJ1-4	TGTGCCAGCAGGACCCGGACAGGGGCCCCTGAAAAACTGTTTTTT	CASRTRTGAPEKLFF
TRBV11-2	-	-	TRBJ1-3	TGTGCCAGCAGCTTACGAGCGTTGATTGGAAACACCATATATTTT	CASSLRALIGNTIYF
TRBV7-6	-	-	TRBJ2-2	TGTGCCAGCAGCTACAGGGTGGCCGGGGAGCTGTTTTTT	CASSYRVAGELFF
TRBV28	TRBD1	-	TRBJ2-7	TGTGCCAGCAGACTGGGACAGGGGAGATCCTACGAGCAGTACTTC	CASRLGQGRSYEQYF
TRBV18	-	-	TRBJ1-5	TGTGCCAGCTCACTGGAGGGCGGGGGTCAGCCCCAGCATTTT	CASSLEGGGQPQHF
TRBV19	TRBD2	once	TRBJ2-1	TGTGCCAGTAGTATATCCTATAGCGGGATGAGGTCCTACAATGAGCAGTTCTTC	CASSISYSGMRSYNEQFF
TRBV5-1	TRBD2	-	TRBJ2-7	TGCGCCAGCAGCTCCCGGGAGGGCCCCTCCTACGAGCAGTACTTC	CASSSREGPSYEQYF
TRBV12-3/TRBV12-4	TRBD1	few	TRBJ1-3	TGTGCCAGCAGTACAGGGGCTGGAAACACCATATATTTT	CASSTGAGNTIYF
TRBV7-6	-	-	TRBJ1-3	TGTGCCAGCAGCTTAGCAGACAGCGTTTCTGGAAACACCATATATTTT	CASSLADSVSGNTIYF
TRBV10-3	-	-	TRBJ1-3	TGTGCCATCTCGGTTAGATCCGAAGGAAACACCATATATTTT	CAISVRSEGNTIYF
TRBV9	-	-	TRBJ2-7	TGTGCCAGCAGCGAGGAACAGAACTCCTACGAGCAGTACTTC	CASSEEQNSYEQYF
TRBV10-2	TRBD1	-	TRBJ2-2	TGCGCCAGCAATGATCCGGGGACAGGGTTGATCGGGGAGCTGTTTTTT	CASNDPGTGLIGELFF
TRBV19	-	-	TRBJ2-7	TGTGCCAGTAGTATAGTGGGCAGGGGCGCCCTCTACTACGAGCAGTACTTC	CASSIVGRGALYYEQYF
TRBV12-3/TRBV12-4	TRBD1	-	TRBJ2-5	TGTGCCAGCAGTTTTAGGGACAGAGGGACCCAGTACTTC	CASSFRDRGTQYF
TRBV28	-	-	TRBJ1-2	TGTGCCAGCAGCCCCTCAAACAACGCTAACTATGGCTACACCTTC	CASSPSNNANYGYTF
TRBV7-8	TRBD2	-	TRBJ2-1	TGTGCCAGCAGCTTAGTCTCTAGCGGAACCTCCTACAATGAGCAGTTCTTC	CASSLVSSGTSYNEQFF
TRBV28	-	-	TRBJ2-3	TGTGCCAGCAAAACAGGGTTAAACACAGATACGCAGTATTTT	CASKTGLNTDTQYF
TRBV5-1	-	-	TRBJ1-4	TGCGCCAGCAGCTTGGCCGGGGGTGTGGTGGAAAAACTGTTTTTT	CASSLAGGVVEKLFF
TRBV6-6	TRBD1	-	TRBJ1-2	TGTGCCAGCAGTTCGCTACAGGGGGCTAACTATGGCTACACCTTC	CASSSLQGANYGYTF
TRBV5-1	TRBD1	-	TRBJ1-2	TGCGCCAGCAGCATTGGACAGGGGGCGCGTGGCTACACCTTC	CASSIGQGARGYTF
TRBV4-3	-	-	TRBJ2-1	TGCGCCAGCAGCCTAAACTATAACAATGAGCAGTTCTTC	CASSLNYNNEQFF
TRBV7-6	TRBD2	-	TRBJ2-1	TGTGCCAGCAGCTTAGGTAGCGGGGGCTCCTACAATGAGCAGTTCTTC	CASSLGSGGSYNEQFF
TRBV7-2	-	-	TRBJ2-2	TGTGCCAGCAGCTTAAGTTTCCAGCGTACGAACACCGGGGAGCTGTTTTTT	CASSLSFQRTNTGELFF
TRBV2	-	-	TRBJ1-3	TGTGCCAGCAGTAACCGGACAACTGGATTCTCTGGAAACACCATATATTTT	CASSNRTTGFSGNTIYF
TRBV4-1	TRBD2	few	TRBJ2-2	TGCGCCAGCAGCCAAGAGCTTAGCGGGGATTCGAACACCGGGGAGCTGTTTTTT	CASSQELSGDSNTGELFF
TRBV3-1/TRBV3-2	-	once	TRBJ2-7	TGTGCCAGCAGCCGACAGGAGCCCTACGAGCAGTACTTC	CASSRQEPYEQYF
TRBV7-9	-	-	TRBJ2-5	TGTGCCAGCAGTTTTAGCCCGGACAATCGGGAGACCCAGTACTTC	CASSFSPDNRETQYF
TRBV7-9	TRBD2	-	TRBJ2-1	TGTGCCAGCAGCCCCTCCGGCGGGAGGGCCAAGAATGAGCAGTTCTTC	CASSPSGGRAKNEQFF
TRBV4-3	-	-	TRBJ2-5	TGCGCCAGCAGCCAAGACCCGAGTCAATTGGAGACCCAGTACTTC	CASSQDPSQLETQYF
TRBV2	TRBD2	-	TRBJ2-7	TGTGCCAGCAGTGATATACTAGCGGGAGTGGACACCTACGAGCAGTACTTC	CASSDILAGVDTYEQYF
TRBV18	-	-	TRBJ1-3	TGTGCCAGCTCACCTTCGAGGAGCTCTGGAAACACCATATATTTT	CASSPSRSSGNTIYF
TRBV4-2	TRBD2	-	TRBJ2-1	TGTGCCAGCAGCCACCTAGCGGGAGGGCCGAATGAGCAGTTCTTC	CASSHLAGGPNEQFF
TRBV7-8	-	once	TRBJ2-1	TGTGCCAGCAGCCGAGTGGTGGGGAGCTCCTACAATGAGCAGTTCTTC	CASSRVVGSSYNEQFF
TRBV7-8	-	-	TRBJ2-2	TGTGCCAGCAGCTTTTCCAGCACCGGGGAGCTGTTTTTT	CASSFSSTGELFF
TRBV7-2	-	-	TRBJ2-5	TGTGCCAGCAGCTCATTGGCGGGAAAGTCCCAGTACTTC	CASSSLAGKSQYF
TRBV28	TRBD1	-	TRBJ1-2	TGTGCCAGCAGTTTGGGACAGGGCCAGCTTGGCTACACCTTC	CASSLGQGQLGYTF
TRBV7-2	-	-	TRBJ1-2	TGTGCCAGCAGCCCCGTGGGGAGTTATGGCTACACCTTC	CASSPVGSYGYTF
TRBV27	TRBD1	once	TRBJ2-7	TGTGCCAGCAGTTCCTATCGACAGGGAAGTTCTGAGCAGTACTTC	CASSSYRQGSSEQYF
TRBV6-5	-	-	TRBJ2-5	TGTGCCAGCAGCCCCTACCTATCCCAAGAGACCCAGTACTTC	CASSPYLSQETQYF